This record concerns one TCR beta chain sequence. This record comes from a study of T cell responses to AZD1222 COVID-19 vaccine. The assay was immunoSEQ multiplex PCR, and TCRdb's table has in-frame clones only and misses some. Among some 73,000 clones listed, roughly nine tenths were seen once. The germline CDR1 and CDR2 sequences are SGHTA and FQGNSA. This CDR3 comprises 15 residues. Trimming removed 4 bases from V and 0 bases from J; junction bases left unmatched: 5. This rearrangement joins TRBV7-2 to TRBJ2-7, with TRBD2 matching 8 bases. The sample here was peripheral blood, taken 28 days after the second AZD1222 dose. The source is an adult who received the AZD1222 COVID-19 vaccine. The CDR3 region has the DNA TGTGCCAGCAGCTCTCTCGGGGGGGCCTCCTACGAGCAGTACTTC. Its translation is CASSSLGGASYEQYF.